The clone carrying this TCR beta chain was counted at least ten times. What it recognizes is unknown. Unique molecular identifiers were attached to individual cDNA molecules within the library. TCRdb re-derived calls from the RACE reads in MiXCR, one entry per CDR3 protein. The sample consists of 75,000 to 100,000 distinct CDR3 sequences, around 12% of them appearing once. This entry belongs to a study of human T cells and chemical hapten exposure. Background on the study: After 6 days, upper back 0.01% DPC patch tests were scored. TCR yields per sample varied mostly from small pooled library volume differences. Study results and caveats: Expanded TCRs produced significantly more large CDR3 similarity clusters than controls did.

This sample's time point: patch test 1, 2 weeks after DPC sensitization. Treatment denoted: therapeutic diphenylcyclopropenone sensitization with weekly scalp DPC. The germline V gene has CDR1 LNHNV and CDR2 YYDKDF (reference sequence). CDR3 length: 14 amino acids. The V end lost 0 bases, the J end lost 2 bases, and 8 bases lay between the germline ends. The chain carries TRBV15 and TRBJ2-7; D might be TRBD1 (6 bases). The origin of this receptor is a woman in her thirties or forties with alopecia areata. Some clones in this sample may be carry-over from other donors' samples. Sequencing was performed on whole blood, taken in connection with sensitization to the hapten diphenylcyclopropenone (DPC). Here the CDR3 reads CATSREDRTYEQYF. The CDR3 nucleotides read TGTGCCACCAGCAGAGAGGACAGAACCTACGAGCAGTACTTC. Full variable domain (rest looked up from reference TRBV15 and TRBJ2-7): DAMVIQNPRYQVTQFGKPVTLSCSQTLNHNVMYWYQQKSSQAPKLLFHYYDKDFNNEADTPDNFQSRRPNTSFCFLDIRSPGLGDTAMYLCATSREDRTYEQYFGPGTRLTVT.